A single sample gave rise to the 10 T cell receptor beta chains below, sequenced in a study of T cells after yellow fever vaccination. TCRdb redid the calling of the 5' RACE reads with MiXCR, one entry per CDR3 protein. The sample includes some 250,000 distinct CDR3 sequences, roughly 3.5% of them seen just once. Material: PBMCs, obtained 15 days after the yellow fever booster vaccination. The receptors come from a man aged 18-30 years who received the YFV17D yellow fever vaccine.

The chain is built from TRBV6-5 and TRBJ1-4, with no clear D. Trimming pared 7 bases from V and 4 bases from J, leaving 10 bases between. Germline V gene sequence: CDR1 MNHEY, CDR2 SVGAGI. The CDR3 totals 13 residues. The CDR3 DNA sequence: TGTGCCAGCACTGGACGGTTTAATGAAAAACTGTTTTTT. This encodes CASTGRFNEKLFF.

This rearrangement joins TRBV29-1 to TRBJ2-1, with D hard to call. Germline loops: CDR1 SQVTM, CDR2 ANQGSEA. The CDR3 runs 13 residues. V lost 5 bases and J 6 bases, leaving 14 bases between the germline ends. CDR3 sequence (DNA): TGCAGCGTTTTTAACCCTCTTGTCAATGAGCAGTTCTTC. Encoded protein: CSVFNPLVNEQFF.

In this sample, this clonotype turned up many times. The chain links TRBV7-3 to TRBJ2-1; 11 bases fit TRBD2. Germline V CDR1 and CDR2: SGHTA, FQGTGA. The V gene end was trimmed by 4 bases and the J gene end by 5 bases; junction bases not matched to a gene: 4. The CDR3 contains 15 residues. The CDR3 sequence: CASSSYSGGDNEQFF. The CDR3, as DNA: TGTGCCAGCAGCTCTTATAGCGGGGGGGACAATGAGCAGTTCTTC.

This clonotype was counted many times. This chain uses TRBV21-1 with TRBJ2-1; the table's D gene call, TRBD1, was not cross checked with the DNA. TRBV21-1 represents a pseudogene. This CDR3 is 16 amino acids long. The CDR3 protein is CASSKSGARSYNEQFF. CDR3 DNA: TGTGCCAGCAGCAAAAGCGGGGCGCGAAGCTACAATGAGCAGTTCTTC.

This clonotype appeared many times. The chain carries TRBV5-5 and TRBJ1-2; no firm D call. Looked up from germline, CDR1 is SGHKS and CDR2 is YYEKEE (reference sequence). V gave up 2 bases and J gave up 2 bases, with 10 bases separating them. The CDR3 length is 14 residues. CDR3 amino acids: CASSFWGGNYGYTF. The CDR3 region has the DNA TGTGCCAGCAGCTTCTGGGGTGGAAACTATGGCTACACCTTC.

The sample holds many counts of this clonotype. This chain connects TRBV9 to TRBJ2-3; 9 nucleotides agree with TRBD2. The V and J ends lost 4 bases and 3 bases, in that order; junction bases with no gene match: 12. CDR3 length: 17 amino acids. The germline CDR1 and CDR2 sequences are SGDLS and YYNGEE. The CDR3 DNA reads TGTGCCAGCAGCCCTCCACCGGGACTAGCCGGTACAGATACGCAGTATTTT. Protein product: CASSPPPGLAGTDTQYF.

This clonotype has ten or more counts. This chain joins TRBV28 and TRBJ1-1, with TRBD1 matching over 7 bases. The V and J ends lost 4 bases and 0 bases, in that order; junction bases with no gene match: 11. The CDR3 loop spans 17 amino acids. Germline lookup yields CDR1 MDHEN and CDR2 SYDVKM. In DNA, the CDR3 is TGTGCCAGCAGTTATCACCTCCAGGGGGGGATGAACACTGAAGCTTTCTTT. This gives the protein CASSYHLQGGMNTEAFF.

Many counts were recorded for this clonotype. V is TRBV6-6 and J is TRBJ1-3; D uncertain. CDR1 and CDR2 (germline): MNHNY, SVGAGI (reference sequence). This CDR3 is built from 16 residues. The germline V and J ends were trimmed by 8 bases and 0 bases, with 17 bases remaining between them. The CDR3: CASWMAALSSGNTIYF. The CDR3 bases are TGTGCCAGCTGGATGGCAGCCTTATCCTCTGGAAACACCATATATTTT.

This clonotype was seen ten or more times. The chain has TRBV29-1 and TRBJ2-7; 7 positions agree with TRBD1. The junction had 6 bases not matched to a gene; V was cut back by 4 bases and J by 3 bases. The CDR3 loop spans 13 amino acids. Germline CDR1 SQVTM, CDR2 ANQGSEA. CDR3 residues: CSVVSRQGYEQYF. The CDR3 DNA is TGCAGCGTTGTGTCCCGACAGGGCTACGAGCAGTACTTC.

This clonotype was seen at least ten times. The chain combines TRBV23-1 with TRBJ2-4, with TRBD2 as a possible D gene (5 bases). TRBV23-1 is reported as an ORF; its role is uncertain. V gave up 0 bases and J gave up 4 bases, with 7 bases separating them. CDR3 size: 14 residues. This CDR3 is CASSQSGGKNIQYF. The CDR3 nucleotides read TGCGCCAGCAGTCAATCAGGCGGGAAAAACATTCAGTACTTC.